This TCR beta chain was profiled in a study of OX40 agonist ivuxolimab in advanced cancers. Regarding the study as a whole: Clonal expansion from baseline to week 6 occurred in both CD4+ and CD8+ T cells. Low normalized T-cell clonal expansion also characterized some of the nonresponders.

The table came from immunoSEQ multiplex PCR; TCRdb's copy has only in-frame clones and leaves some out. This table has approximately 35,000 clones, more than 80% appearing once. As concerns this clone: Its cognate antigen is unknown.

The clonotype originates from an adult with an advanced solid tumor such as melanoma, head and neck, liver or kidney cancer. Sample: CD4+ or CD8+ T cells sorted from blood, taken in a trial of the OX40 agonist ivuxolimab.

The CDR3 nucleotides are TGTGCCAGCAGCTTAACTAGCGGGAGTGGGGGGACCCAGTACTTC. This translates into CASSLTSGSGGTQYF. This chain connects TRBV11-2 to TRBJ2-5; 11 bases are shared with TRBD2. V trimming: 2 bases; J trimming: 7 bases; junction bases outside the gene matches: 6. The germline V gene has CDR1 SGHAT and CDR2 FQNNGV. This CDR3 is 15 amino acids long.